These T cell receptor beta chains were read from a single sample in a study of T cells in Graves' hyperthyroidism and ophthalmopathy. TCRdb re-called the multiplex PCR reads with MiXCR, one entry per CDR3 protein. The sample records approximately 640,000 distinct CDR3 sequences, about 16% being singletons. Sequenced material: blood. All receptors come from a woman in her thirties with Graves' hyperthyroidism. The CDR3 runs from the conserved cysteine through the conserved F or W. The order of the fields is clone size, V gene, J gene, D gene, CDR3 protein, CDR3 DNA. The D gene is left open where the match is weak. Part of the rows lack a size; the others show once, few, many or a class for expanded clones.

clone_size: few
v_call: TRBV5-5
j_call: TRBJ2-1
d_call: .
cdr3_aa: CASSLTELNNEQFF
cdr3_nt: TGTGCCAGCAGCTTGACCGAGCTCAACAATGAGCAGTTCTTC

clone_size: many
v_call: TRBV7-9
j_call: TRBJ1-2
d_call: .
cdr3_aa: CASSDGTIYGYTF
cdr3_nt: TGTGCCAGCAGCGACGGGACAATCTATGGCTACACCTTC

clone_size: many
v_call: TRBV27
j_call: TRBJ1-1
d_call: .
cdr3_aa: CASSPTGPTKAFF
cdr3_nt: TGTGCCAGCAGCCCAACGGGGCCGACAAAAGCTTTCTTT

clone_size: many
v_call: TRBV11-2
j_call: TRBJ1-4
d_call: .
cdr3_aa: CASSLAGTALFF
cdr3_nt: TGTGCCAGCAGCTTAGCCGGGACCGCACTGTTTTTT

clone_size: .
v_call: TRBV20-1
j_call: TRBJ2-7
d_call: TRBD1
cdr3_aa: CSAGDRGRYEQYF
cdr3_nt: TGCAGTGCTGGGGACAGGGGAAGATACGAGCAGTACTTC

clone_size: many
v_call: TRBV2
j_call: TRBJ1-2
d_call: .
cdr3_aa: CASSEVGSGYTF
cdr3_nt: TGTGCCAGCAGTGAAGTCGGTTCCGGCTACACCTTC

clone_size: many
v_call: TRBV5-1
j_call: TRBJ2-3
d_call: .
cdr3_aa: CASSLYPGAADTQYF
cdr3_nt: TGCGCCAGCAGCTTGTACCCGGGAGCGGCAGATACGCAGTATTTT

clone_size: many
v_call: TRBV19
j_call: TRBJ2-5
d_call: .
cdr3_aa: CASSMSLQETQYF
cdr3_nt: TGTGCCAGTAGTATGAGCCTCCAAGAGACCCAGTACTTC

clone_size: many
v_call: TRBV10-2
j_call: TRBJ1-2
d_call: .
cdr3_aa: CASSESQRGYGYTF
cdr3_nt: TGCGCCAGCAGTGAGTCTCAGAGAGGTTATGGCTACACCTTC

clone_size: many
v_call: TRBV3-1
j_call: TRBJ2-1
d_call: .
cdr3_aa: CASSQNPTRVSGNEQFF
cdr3_nt: TGTGCCAGCAGCCAAAACCCCACTAGGGTTTCGGGCAATGAGCAGTTCTTC